The next 7 T cell receptor beta chains were all read from a single sample in a study of beta chain features in type 1 diabetes. No antigen is known for these receptors. Study findings and constraints: Significant though moderate, a shortening of TCRB CDR3s appeared in all four CD4+ subsets of Type 1 diabetes patients.

Every bit of the isolated RNA underwent reverse transcription, so sequencing read expressed TCRB transcripts. This table comes from immunoSEQ multiplex PCR, and its TCRdb copy is limited to in-frame clones, with some not included. This sample has about 160,000 clones, with around 8.4% found just once. The sample taken for sequencing was central memory CD4+ T cells from blood. Every receptor here comes from a young woman with type 1 diabetes.

The chain couples TRBV11-3 to TRBJ1-1; D unclear. The CDR3 loop spans 11 amino acids. Germline CDR1 reads SGHNT; CDR2 reads YENEEA. V was clipped by 1 base and J by 11 bases, with 8 bases between them. Here the CDR3 reads CASSLGLMAFF. CDR3 bases: TGTGCCAGCAGCTTAGGACTTATGGCTTTCTTT. The variable domain in full, completed from reference TRBV11-3 and TRBJ1-1, reads EAGVVQSPRYKIIEKKQPVAFWCNPISGHNTLYWYLQNLGQGPELLIRYENEEAVDDSQLPKDRFSAERLKGVDSTLKIQPAELGDSAVYLCASSLGLMAFFGQGTRLTVV.

This chain uses TRBV30 with TRBJ2-1; 7 nucleotides align to TRBD2. V dropped 4 bases and J dropped 2; count of bases not matched to a gene: 8. Germline V gene lookup returns CDR1 GTSNPN and CDR2 SVGIG (reference sequence). This CDR3 region has 15 residues. CDR3 coding DNA: TGTGCCTGGACGCCGAAGCGGGGACCCTACAATGAGCAGTTCTTC. This gives the protein CAWTPKRGPYNEQFF.

This clone occurred a few times. This sequence joins TRBV4-3 and TRBJ2-5; TRBD1 is a possible D gene (6 bases). From germline, CDR1 is LGHNA and CDR2 YSLEER. The V and J ends lost 0 bases and 5 bases respectively, with 10 bases between them. The CDR3 loop spans 14 amino acids. The CDR3 DNA reads as TGCGCCAGCAGCCAAGATTGGGGGCGGGAGACCCAGTACTTC. It codes for CASSQDWGRETQYF.

This clone has just a few counts. The chain uses TRBV7-2 and TRBJ2-7; possible D gene TRBD2, 7 bases. V lost 0 bases and J 5 bases, leaving 11 bases between the germline ends. There are 14 residues in the CDR3. The germline V gene has CDR1 SGHTA and CDR2 FQGNSA. Here the CDR3 reads CASSLAGGRHEQYF. CDR3 nucleotide sequence: TGTGCCAGCAGCTTAGCCGGGGGGCGGCACGAGCAGTACTTC.

The J gene is TRBJ2-3, the V gene TRBV6-5; TRBD2 aligns across 14 bases. V shed 6 bases and J 3 bases; nucleotides not matched to a gene: 2. The germline CDR1 and CDR2 sequences are MNHEY and SVGAGI. This CDR3 comprises 15 residues. The DNA of the CDR3 is TGTGCCAGCAGGCGGACTAGCGGGGGGACAGATACGCAGTATTTT. Protein product: CASRRTSGGTDTQYF.

V gene TRBV7-2 combines with J gene TRBJ1-1; no reliable D call. CDR1 is SGHTA and CDR2 is FQGNSA in the germline V gene. V lost 5 bases and J 6 bases, leaving 16 bases between the germline ends. CDR3 size: 14 residues. The CDR3 here is CASSPAAGNPEAFF. CDR3 in DNA: TGTGCCAGCAGCCCCGCGGCGGGAAACCCTGAAGCTTTCTTT.

This clone came up a few times. The chain couples TRBV5-1 to TRBJ2-5; 13 bases are a match to TRBD2. The CDR3 length is 15 residues. Germline V gene lookup returns CDR1 SGHRS and CDR2 YFSETQ. J gave up 7 bases and V 0 bases, and 3 bases lay outside the gene matches. The CDR3 is CASSLERTSGRTQYF. Here the CDR3 DNA reads TGCGCCAGCAGCTTGGAAAGGACTAGCGGGAGGACCCAGTACTTC.